The rows below give T cell receptor beta chains drawn from one sample of a study of patients and donors after allogeneic stem cell transplantation. MiXCR, applied by TCRdb to the RT-PCR reads, yields one record per CDR3 protein. This sample carries roughly 960,000 distinct CDR3 sequences, around 17% of them seen once, and the ten largest clones take 5% to 6.5%. Sequencing was performed on blood, either unsorted or a sorted T cell fraction (not recorded which). The receptors were sampled from a human donor who was either an allogeneic HSCT recipient or a stem cell or donor lymphocyte infusion donor (not recorded which). It is not recorded whose cells these are; they may come from a transplant donor. Both conserved end residues are part of each CDR3. A D gene is named only where the DNA matches it firmly. Size is stated for part of the rows, as once, few or many counts, or as a class when the clone is expanded.

J gene: TRBJ2-3; clone size: -; D gene: TRBD2; V gene: TRBV20-1; CDR3 protein: CSATSWGTSGRAADTQYF; CDR3 DNA: TGCAGTGCTACTTCGTGGGGGACTAGCGGGAGGGCCGCAGATACGCAGTATTTT
J gene: TRBJ2-2; clone size: -; D gene: -; V gene: TRBV20-1; CDR3 protein: CSARTLPGARMGGELFF; CDR3 DNA: TGCAGTGCTAGAACCCTTCCGGGGGCCCGAATGGGCGGGGAGCTGTTTTTT
J gene: TRBJ1-4; clone size: -; D gene: -; V gene: TRBV20-1; CDR3 protein: CSARGRRTTTDEKLFF; CDR3 DNA: TGCAGTGCTAGAGGGAGAAGGACGACTACCGATGAAAAACTGTTTTTT
J gene: TRBJ1-3; clone size: few; D gene: TRBD1; V gene: TRBV5-1; CDR3 protein: CASSLHYLGQGATSSGNTIYF; CDR3 DNA: TGCGCCAGCAGTTTACATTACTTGGGACAGGGGGCAACCAGCTCTGGAAACACCATATATTTT
J gene: TRBJ1-2; clone size: -; D gene: TRBD1; V gene: TRBV3-1; CDR3 protein: CASSHAIQDRGGYTF; CDR3 DNA: TGTGCCAGCAGCCACGCAATCCAGGACAGGGGTGGCTACACCTTC
J gene: TRBJ2-2; clone size: few; D gene: TRBD2; V gene: TRBV12-3/TRBV12-4; CDR3 protein: CASSPRDYANTGELFF; CDR3 DNA: TGTGCCAGCAGTCCCAGGGACTATGCGAACACCGGGGAGCTGTTTTTT
J gene: TRBJ1-4; clone size: few; D gene: -; V gene: TRBV5-5; CDR3 protein: CASSQDATNEKLFF; CDR3 DNA: TGTGCCAGCAGCCAGGATGCAACTAATGAAAAACTGTTTTTT
J gene: TRBJ2-1; clone size: few; D gene: TRBD2; V gene: TRBV3-1; CDR3 protein: CASSQVGGASGSNEQFF; CDR3 DNA: TGTGCCAGCAGCCAAGTGGGTGGGGCTAGCGGGAGTAATGAGCAGTTCTTC
J gene: TRBJ2-7; clone size: -; D gene: TRBD2; V gene: TRBV5-1; CDR3 protein: CASSTSGYSYEQYF; CDR3 DNA: TGCGCCAGCAGCACTAGCGGATACTCCTACGAGCAGTACTTC
J gene: TRBJ1-2; clone size: few; D gene: TRBD1; V gene: TRBV12-3/TRBV12-4; CDR3 protein: CASSSAGQGHGYTF; CDR3 DNA: TGTGCCAGCAGTTCTGCCGGACAGGGGCATGGCTACACCTTC
J gene: TRBJ1-2; clone size: once; D gene: TRBD1; V gene: TRBV6-1; CDR3 protein: CASTVQGAGGYTF; CDR3 DNA: TGTGCCAGCACCGTACAGGGGGCGGGCGGCTACACCTTC
J gene: TRBJ1-2; clone size: -; D gene: TRBD1; V gene: TRBV12-3/TRBV12-4; CDR3 protein: CASTMRQGGAGYTF; CDR3 DNA: TGTGCCAGCACCATGCGTCAGGGGGGGGCTGGCTACACCTTC
J gene: TRBJ1-1; clone size: -; D gene: -; V gene: TRBV2; CDR3 protein: CASSDPGGEKGTEAFF; CDR3 DNA: TGTGCCAGCAGTGACCCGGGAGGGGAAAAGGGCACTGAAGCTTTCTTT
J gene: TRBJ2-5; clone size: few; D gene: -; V gene: TRBV6-5; CDR3 protein: CASSYSSSQETQYF; CDR3 DNA: TGTGCCAGCAGTTACTCGAGTTCACAAGAGACCCAGTACTTC
J gene: TRBJ2-3; clone size: -; D gene: -; V gene: TRBV5-1; CDR3 protein: CASSLGPGPSTDTQYF; CDR3 DNA: TGCGCCAGCAGCTTGGGTCCGGGGCCTAGCACAGATACGCAGTATTTT
J gene: TRBJ1-1; clone size: -; D gene: -; V gene: TRBV10-3; CDR3 protein: CAITRRGEAFF; CDR3 DNA: TGTGCCATCACCCGGCGGGGTGAAGCTTTCTTT
J gene: TRBJ2-5; clone size: many; D gene: TRBD1; V gene: TRBV5-1; CDR3 protein: CASSTPQPGQGAETQYF; CDR3 DNA: TGCGCCAGCAGCACTCCTCAACCCGGACAGGGGGCAGAGACCCAGTACTTC
J gene: TRBJ1-1; clone size: -; D gene: -; V gene: TRBV27; CDR3 protein: CASSAFRGRNTEAFF; CDR3 DNA: TGTGCCAGCAGTGCCTTTAGAGGGAGGAACACTGAAGCTTTCTTT